This T cell receptor beta chain originates from a study of cytomegalovirus exposure and HLA in healthy donors. General study results and limits: Sequencing depth roughly uniform across donors was assumed in presence/absence analyses.

As for this clone: The antigen is not known.

PCR employed 60 Vbeta and 13 Jbeta primers. Clones were read by immunoSEQ multiplex PCR, and TCRdb kept only the in-frame ones, dropping some. The sample has 70,000 to 100,000 clones, more than 55% seen once. Sequencing input: PBMCs. The origin of this receptor is a woman in her forties or fifties in good health and CMV-seropositive.

The CDR3 nucleotides are TGCGCCAGCAGCTTCAACACAGATACGCAGTATTTT. Protein sequence: CASSFNTDTQYF. The chain carries TRBV5-1 and TRBJ2-3; D remains ambiguous. CDR1 and CDR2 (germline): SGHRS, YFSETQ. Between the trimmed V and J ends, which lost 2 bases and 2 bases, there was a span of 3 bases. The CDR3 loop spans 12 amino acids.